These T cell receptor beta chains were read from a single sample in a study of Ad26.COV2.S vaccination and SARS-CoV-2 variants. Clones were sequenced by immunoSEQ multiplex PCR, and TCRdb holds only the in-frame ones, with some missing. The sample lists 320,000 or so clones; about nine tenths were seen once. The material sequenced was peripheral blood, taken in a trial of Ad26.COV2.S vaccine versus placebo. All receptors come from a person aged 18 to 65 who received the Ad26.COV2.S COVID-19 vaccine or a placebo. Each CDR3 is given with its conserved first and last residue. D genes are given only for firm matches. Clone size appears in some rows only: once, few, many, or a class for an expanded clone.

d_gene: -
j_gene: TRBJ1-2
abundance: -
len: 17
v_gene: TRBV18
CDR3aa: CASSPPMKGVPHYGYTF
CDR3nt: TGTGCCAGCTCACCACCGATGAAGGGGGTGCCCCACTATGGCTACACCTTC

d_gene: -
j_gene: TRBJ2-7
abundance: -
len: 12
v_gene: TRBV5-1
CDR3aa: CASSSSSYEQYF
CDR3nt: TGCGCCAGCAGCTCGAGCTCCTACGAGCAGTACTTC

d_gene: TRBD1
j_gene: TRBJ1-2
abundance: -
len: 16
v_gene: TRBV19
CDR3aa: CASSSGQAPEGDGYTF
CDR3nt: TGTGCCAGTAGTTCGGGACAGGCGCCAGAAGGAGATGGCTACACCTTC

d_gene: TRBD1
j_gene: TRBJ2-1
abundance: -
len: 15
v_gene: TRBV5-1
CDR3aa: CASSLARGTRNEQFF
CDR3nt: TGCGCCAGCAGCTTGGCCAGGGGGACCCGCAATGAGCAGTTCTTC

d_gene: TRBD2
j_gene: TRBJ2-3
abundance: -
len: 15
v_gene: TRBV19
CDR3aa: CASKSGGIFTDTQYF
CDR3nt: TGTGCCAGTAAGAGCGGGGGGATTTTCACAGATACGCAGTATTTT

d_gene: TRBD1
j_gene: TRBJ2-2
abundance: -
len: 14
v_gene: TRBV6-5
CDR3aa: CASKGQGATGELFF
CDR3nt: TGTGCCAGCAAAGGACAGGGGGCAACCGGGGAGCTGTTTTTT

d_gene: -
j_gene: TRBJ1-1
abundance: -
len: 13
v_gene: TRBV19
CDR3aa: CASRTSTDTEAFF
CDR3nt: TGTGCCAGTAGAACTTCTACGGACACTGAAGCTTTCTTT

d_gene: -
j_gene: TRBJ1-2
abundance: -
len: 13
v_gene: TRBV27
CDR3aa: CASRDGRDNGYTF
CDR3nt: TGTGCCAGCAGGGACGGCAGGGATAATGGCTACACCTTC

d_gene: -
j_gene: TRBJ2-5
abundance: -
len: 11
v_gene: TRBV6-5
CDR3aa: CASTMWETQYF
CDR3nt: TGTGCCAGCACGATGTGGGAGACCCAGTACTTC

d_gene: TRBD1
j_gene: TRBJ1-5
abundance: -
len: 17
v_gene: TRBV6-2/TRBV6-3
CDR3aa: CASSYSVGQGRNQPQHF
CDR3nt: TGTGCCAGCAGTTACTCTGTGGGACAGGGACGCAATCAGCCCCAGCATTTT

d_gene: -
j_gene: TRBJ1-6
abundance: -
len: 15
v_gene: TRBV5-6
CDR3aa: CASSPQIEEFSPLHF
CDR3nt: TGTGCCAGCAGCCCCCAAATCGAGGAATTTTCACCCCTCCACTTT

d_gene: -
j_gene: TRBJ2-5
abundance: few
len: 15
v_gene: TRBV19
CDR3aa: CASSWDIGSGETQYF
CDR3nt: TGTGCCAGTAGTTGGGACATTGGTAGCGGGGAGACCCAGTACTTC

d_gene: -
j_gene: TRBJ1-2
abundance: once
len: 12
v_gene: TRBV6-2/TRBV6-3
CDR3aa: CASSYGVGGYTF
CDR3nt: TGTGCCAGCAGTTACGGGGTCGGGGGCTACACCTTC

d_gene: -
j_gene: TRBJ1-6
abundance: -
len: 15
v_gene: TRBV5-6
CDR3aa: CASSLAGESYSPLHF
CDR3nt: TGTGCCAGCAGCTTGGCCGGGGAATCGTATTCACCCCTCCACTTT

d_gene: -
j_gene: TRBJ2-1
abundance: -
len: 16
v_gene: TRBV7-9
CDR3aa: CASSAYAGRSGYEQFF
CDR3nt: TGTGCCAGCAGCGCTTATGCCGGCCGGAGCGGGTATGAGCAGTTCTTC